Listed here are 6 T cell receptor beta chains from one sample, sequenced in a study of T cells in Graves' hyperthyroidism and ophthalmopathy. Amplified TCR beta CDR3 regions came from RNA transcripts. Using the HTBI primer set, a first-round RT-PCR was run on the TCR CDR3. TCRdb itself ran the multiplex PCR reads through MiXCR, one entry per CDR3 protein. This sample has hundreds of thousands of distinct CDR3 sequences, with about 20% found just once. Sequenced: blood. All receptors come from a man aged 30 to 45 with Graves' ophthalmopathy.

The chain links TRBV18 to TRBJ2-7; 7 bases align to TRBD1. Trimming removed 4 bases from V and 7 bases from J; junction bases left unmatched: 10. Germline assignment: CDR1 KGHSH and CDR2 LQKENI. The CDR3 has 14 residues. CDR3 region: CASSQGQVLTEQYF. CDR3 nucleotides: TGTGCCAGCTCACAAGGACAGGTGCTGACAGAGCAGTACTTC.

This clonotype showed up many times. CDR3 nucleotides: TGTGCCAGCAGTGAACTTGGTGGCGGGAGTAGTTTTGGTGAGCAGTTCTTC. It yields the protein CASSELGGGSSFGEQFF. V usage is TRBV2 and J usage is TRBJ2-1; TRBD2 agrees at 7 bases. The V gene's germline CDR1 is SNHLY and CDR2 FYNNEI. Trimming took 2 bases from V and 9 from J; bases not matched to a gene: 16. The CDR3 totals 17 residues. The full variable domain, in which reference TRBV2 and TRBJ2-1 provide the parts outside the CDR3, is EPEVTQTPSHQVTQMGQEVILRCVPISNHLYFYWYRQILGQKVEFLVSFYNNEISEKSEIFDDQFSVERPDGSNFTLKIRSTKLEDSAMYFCASSELGGGSSFGEQFFGPGTRLTVL.

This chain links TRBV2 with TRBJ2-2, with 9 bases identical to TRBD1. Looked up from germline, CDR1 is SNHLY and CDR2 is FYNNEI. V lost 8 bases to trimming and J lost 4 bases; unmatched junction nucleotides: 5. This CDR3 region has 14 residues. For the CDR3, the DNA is TGTGCCAGCCAGGGACAGGGACGCACCGGGGAGCTGTTTTTT. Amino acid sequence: CASQGQGRTGELFF.

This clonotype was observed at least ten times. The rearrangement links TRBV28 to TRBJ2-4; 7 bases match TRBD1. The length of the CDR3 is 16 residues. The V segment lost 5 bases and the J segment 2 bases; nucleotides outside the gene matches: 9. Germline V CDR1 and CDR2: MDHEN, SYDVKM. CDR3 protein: CASSKPRQGTKNIQYF. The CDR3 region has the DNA TGTGCCAGCAGTAAGCCAAGACAGGGTACCAAAAACATTCAGTACTTC.

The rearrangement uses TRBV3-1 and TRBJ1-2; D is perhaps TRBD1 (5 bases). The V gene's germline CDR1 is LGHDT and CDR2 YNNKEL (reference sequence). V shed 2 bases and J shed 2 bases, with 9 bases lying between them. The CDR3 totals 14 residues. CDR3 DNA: TGTGCCAGCAGCCAATTAGGGGTCAACTATGGCTACACCTTC. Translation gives CASSQLGVNYGYTF.

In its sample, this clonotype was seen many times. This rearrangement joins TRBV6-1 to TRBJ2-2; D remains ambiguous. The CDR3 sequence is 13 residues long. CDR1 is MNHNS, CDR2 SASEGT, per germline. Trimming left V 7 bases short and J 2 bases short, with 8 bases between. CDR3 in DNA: TGTGCCAGCAAGGATGCTAACACCGGGGAGCTGTTTTTT. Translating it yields CASKDANTGELFF.